The T cell receptor beta chain under discussion was sequenced for a study of beta chain features in type 1 diabetes. By way of CD45RO/CCR7/CD25/CD127/CD95/CD27, the CD4+ regulatory, stem cell-like memory, central memory and naive cells were sorted. Study results and caveats: In every one of the four CD4+ subsets, TCRB CDR3s were moderately but significantly shorter in Type 1 diabetes patients.

Germline assignment: CDR1 SEHNR and CDR2 FQNEAQ (reference sequence). With 7 bases removed from V and 5 bases from J, the gap between germline ends came to 20 bases. The CDR3 is made up of 15 amino acids. About this clone: What it binds is unknown.

cDNA synthesis used the whole RNA isolate, giving expressed TCRB sequences. Data came from immunoSEQ multiplex PCR; TCRdb stores just in-frame clones and leaves some out. Among about 150,000 clones listed, around 8% were seen once. The chain joins TRBV7-9 to TRBJ2-5, with D possibly TRBD1 on 6 matching bases. The TCR comes from a man between 18 and 29 years old in good health. The sample was central memory CD4+ T cells from blood. This CDR3 is CASNRDTTLGETQYF. The CDR3 region has the DNA TGTGCCAGCAACCGGGACACGACGTTAGGGGAGACCCAGTACTTC.